This T cell receptor (beta chain) stems from a study of T cells in placental villitis. With respect to the entire study: Placental TCR-beta repertoires were compared across villitis of unknown etiology, gestational-age-matched unaffected controls, and infectious villitis in order to test an allograft-versus-infection hypothesis. The full study reports these points: Sequencing bulk tissue could not tell helper, regulatory or cytotoxic T cells apart, could not separate maternal from fetal T cells, and left out gamma-delta receptors. CMV-specific clone frequencies were lower in villitis of unknown etiology than in infectious CMV cases (approximately 0.00095 vs 0.0099), and villitis of unknown etiology did not differ from controls on this measure. Small amounts of decidua were contained in the paraffin blocks, so some of the captured T cells, especially in controls, may have been decidual rather than villous infiltrates.

CDR1 is given as SGDLS and CDR2 as YYNGEE, both from the germline V gene. At the junction V is shortened by 4 bases and J by 4 bases, with 14 bases in between. There are 14 amino acids in the CDR3, from cysteine to phenylalanine inclusive. Only CDR3 DNA is held: 42 bases, read in frame from base 1. Note on this clone: Its specific antigen is unknown. Per-base quality was not reported, and no clone a single base away is much larger than it.

The five infectious villitis placentae, four with confirmed cytomegalovirus and one with Toxoplasma gondii, were included without being matched to the other groups. Mothers with infectious villitis were younger, had smaller fetuses, and delivered preterm or experienced intrauterine demise in two cases. Placentae were collected after delivery and underwent gross and histological evaluation before archival tissue selection. Five 10-micron scrolls were cut from each FFPE block, and DNA was isolated using the AllPrep DNA/RNA FFPE Tissue kit. DNA concentration and purity were evaluated by NanoDrop, whereas RNA quality was assessed on a Bioanalyzer. Using the immunoSEQ v4 bias-controlled multiplex PCR assay, run blinded to group allocation, TCR-beta CDR3 regions were amplified from genomic DNA. Reference gene primers were added alongside TCR-beta primers to estimate nucleated cell and T cell quantities per sample. Sequencing of the libraries was performed on an Illumina MiSeq with a 100-cycle paired-end protocol. The original pipeline was this. Diversity and richness were calculated in immunoSEQ Analyzer software; richness by iChao1, clonality based on Pielou evenness and Shannon diversity (0-1, higher means less diverse). CDR3 amino acid sequences together with V/J genes were queried against VDJdb for CMV, EBV and influenza A specificities, with confidence 3 and substitution 2 applied. The Morisita-Horn index was used to assess TCR-beta amino acid clonotype overlap between villitis of unknown etiology, infectious villitis and control repertoires. Held by TCRdb, this immuneACCESS table contains in-frame sequences only and omits some clones. Under half of the omission traces to an unresolved V gene where checked; the cause of the rest is unknown. V, J and clone size are those of that table, while D and trimming were read from the DNA. A total of 3,200 or so clones appear in this sample, roughly 85% of them only once. Together, the top ten hold approximately 20% of the sample.

The chain was built from TRBV9 and TRBJ1-2; the best D guess is TRBD1, with 5 bases matching. The TCR was taken from a human patient with infectious villitis; the placental T cells may come from both mother and fetus. Sequenced input: placental tissue containing maternal and fetal cells. CDR3 sequence: CASSTGTDVYGYTF. The DNA sequence is as follows: TGTGCCAGCAGCACCGGGACGGACGTCTATGGCTACACCTTC.